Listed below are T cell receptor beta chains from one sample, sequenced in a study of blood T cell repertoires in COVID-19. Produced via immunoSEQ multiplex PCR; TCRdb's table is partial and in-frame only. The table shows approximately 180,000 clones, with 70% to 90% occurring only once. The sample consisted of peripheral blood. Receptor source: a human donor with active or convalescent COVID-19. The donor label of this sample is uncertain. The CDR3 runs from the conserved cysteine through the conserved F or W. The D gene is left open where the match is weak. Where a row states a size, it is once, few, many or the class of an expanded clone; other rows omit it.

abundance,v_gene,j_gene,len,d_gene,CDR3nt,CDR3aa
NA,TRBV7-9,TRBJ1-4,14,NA,TGTGCCAGCAGCTTAGACTGGGGCGGTGAAAAACTGTTTTTT,CASSLDWGGEKLFF
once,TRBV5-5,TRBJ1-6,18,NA,TGTGCCAGCAGGGAGCAGGGCGCGCGGAGCTCCTATAATTCACCCCTCCACTTT,CASREQGARSSYNSPLHF
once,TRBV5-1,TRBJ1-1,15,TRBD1,TGCGCCAGCAACCGACAGGGACGGATGAACACTGAAGCTTTCTTT,CASNRQGRMNTEAFF
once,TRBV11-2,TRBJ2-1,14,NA,TGTGCCAGCAGCCCCGGACTATTTTACAATGAGCAGTTCTTC,CASSPGLFYNEQFF
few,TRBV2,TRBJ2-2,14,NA,TGTGCCAGCAGCCCTACTAGGGGGGGCGGGGAGCTGTTTTTT,CASSPTRGGGELFF
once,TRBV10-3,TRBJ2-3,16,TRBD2,TGTGCCATCAGTGAGCTGGCGGGAGCCAGCACAGATACGCAGTATTTT,CAISELAGASTDTQYF
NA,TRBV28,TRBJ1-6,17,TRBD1,TGTGCCAGCAGTTTAGGGGGGACAGCGGTCCATAATTCACCCCTCCACTTT,CASSLGGTAVHNSPLHF
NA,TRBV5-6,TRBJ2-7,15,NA,TGTGCCAGCAGCTTGCCGGGACACAACCCCTACGAGCAGTACTTC,CASSLPGHNPYEQYF
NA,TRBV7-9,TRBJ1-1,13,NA,TGTGCCAGCAGCTTAGAGCAGAACACTGAAGCTTTCTTT,CASSLEQNTEAFF
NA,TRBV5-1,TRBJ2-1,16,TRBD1,TGCGCCAGCAGCTTGGCATCGGGACAGGGTATCAATGAGCAGTTCTTC,CASSLASGQGINEQFF
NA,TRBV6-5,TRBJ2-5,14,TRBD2,TGTGCCAGCAGTTACCCGGGGGGAGGGGAGACCCAGTACTTC,CASSYPGGGETQYF
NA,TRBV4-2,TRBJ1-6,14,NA,TGTGCCAGCAGCCAAGATAACAGGAATTCACCCCTCCACTTT,CASSQDNRNSPLHF
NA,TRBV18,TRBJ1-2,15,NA,TGTGCCAGCTCACCAGTGGAGGGCTCGGGGTATGGCTACACCTTC,CASSPVEGSGYGYTF
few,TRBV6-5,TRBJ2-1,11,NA,TGTGCCAGCACCGGGTATGGTGAGCAGTTCTTC,CASTGYGEQFF
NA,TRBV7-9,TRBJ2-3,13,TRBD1,TGTGCCAGCAGCCCGGGGACAGCAGATACGCAGTATTTT,CASSPGTADTQYF
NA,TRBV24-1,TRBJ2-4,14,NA,TGTGCCACCAGTACCCAGGGGGCCAAAAACATTCAGTACTTC,CATSTQGAKNIQYF
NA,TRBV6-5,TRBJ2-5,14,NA,TGTGCCAGCAGTTACAACAGGGTAGGAGAGACCCAGTACTTC,CASSYNRVGETQYF
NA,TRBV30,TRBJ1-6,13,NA,TGTGCCTGGAAACAGATTACAAATTCACCCCTCCACTTT,CAWKQITNSPLHF
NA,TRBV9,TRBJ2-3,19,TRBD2,TGTGCCAGCAGCGGGAGGGGACTAGCGGGGGGCCCATTCACAGATACGCAGTATTTT,CASSGRGLAGGPFTDTQYF
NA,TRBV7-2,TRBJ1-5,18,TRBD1,TGTGCCAGCAGCCCACGGCCTTGGACAGGGGACCGGAATCAGCCCCAGCATTTT,CASSPRPWTGDRNQPQHF
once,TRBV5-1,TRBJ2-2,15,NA,TGCGCCAGCAGCTTGGGGGCAGCGAACACCGGGGAGCTGTTTTTT,CASSLGAANTGELFF
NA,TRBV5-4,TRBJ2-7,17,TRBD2,TGTGCCAGCAGCTCGAGGGGGGGAGGACTAGCTCTCTACGAGCAGTACTTC,CASSSRGGGLALYEQYF
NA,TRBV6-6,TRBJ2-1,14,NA,TGTGCCAGCAGTTACACCGGGAGTCGGAATGAGCAGTTCTTC,CASSYTGSRNEQFF
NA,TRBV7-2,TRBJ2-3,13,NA,TGTGCCAGCGGGTTACAGAGCACAGATACGCAGTATTTT,CASGLQSTDTQYF
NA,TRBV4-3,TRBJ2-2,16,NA,TGCGCCAGCAGCCAAGAACCCGCAGGGAACACCGGGGAGCTGTTTTTT,CASSQEPAGNTGELFF
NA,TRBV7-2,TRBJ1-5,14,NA,TGTGCCAGCAGCCCGAGGGTTTCCGGTCAGCCCCAGCATTTT,CASSPRVSGQPQHF
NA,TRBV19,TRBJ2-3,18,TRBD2,TGTGCCAGTAGTGGAGGGCTACTAGCGGCCCTCTCCACAGATACGCAGTATTTT,CASSGGLLAALSTDTQYF
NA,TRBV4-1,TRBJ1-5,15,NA,TGCGCCAGCAGCCAAGGTGTTCAGGGTGATCAGCCCCAGCATTTT,CASSQGVQGDQPQHF
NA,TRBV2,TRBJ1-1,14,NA,TGTGCCAGCACTAGGACAGACTTAAACACTGAAGCTTTCTTT,CASTRTDLNTEAFF
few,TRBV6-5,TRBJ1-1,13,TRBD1,TGTGCCAGCAGTCAGAGTCCCGGGACAGCTTCTTTCTTT,CASSQSPGTASFF
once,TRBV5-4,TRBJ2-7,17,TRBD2,TGTGCCAGCAGCTTGAAGCGAGAAGCGGGGGGCCCGGGGGAGCAGTACTTC,CASSLKREAGGPGEQYF
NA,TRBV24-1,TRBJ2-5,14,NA,TGTGCCACCAGTGACCGTAACAGGGAAGAGACCCAGTACTTC,CATSDRNREETQYF
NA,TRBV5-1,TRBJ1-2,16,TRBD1,TGCGCCAGCAGCAACGGACAGGGCGACGGTAACTATGGCTACACCTTC,CASSNGQGDGNYGYTF
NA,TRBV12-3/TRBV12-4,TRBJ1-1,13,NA,TGTGCCAGCAGTTCCGCAGGGAGGACTGAAGCTTTCTTT,CASSSAGRTEAFF
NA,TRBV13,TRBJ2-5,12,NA,TGTGCCAGCAGCTACCGGGAAGAGACCCAGTACTTC,CASSYREETQYF
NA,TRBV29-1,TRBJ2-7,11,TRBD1,TGCAGCGTCGTTACAGGGGCAGAGCAGTACTTC,CSVVTGAEQYF
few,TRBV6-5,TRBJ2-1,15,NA,TGTGCCAGCAAAGAAGACCTAGCCTCCTACAATGAGCAGTTCTTC,CASKEDLASYNEQFF
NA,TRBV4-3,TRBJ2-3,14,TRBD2,TGCGCCAGCAGCCAAGGGGGACTAGTTAATACGCAGTATTTT,CASSQGGLVNTQYF
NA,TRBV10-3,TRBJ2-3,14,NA,TGTGCCATCAATCCGAGCGGGCCCACAGATACGCAGTATTTT,CAINPSGPTDTQYF
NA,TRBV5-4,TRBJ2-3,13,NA,TGTGCCAGCCAGTTGCAGTTGGCAGATACGCAGTATTTT,CASQLQLADTQYF